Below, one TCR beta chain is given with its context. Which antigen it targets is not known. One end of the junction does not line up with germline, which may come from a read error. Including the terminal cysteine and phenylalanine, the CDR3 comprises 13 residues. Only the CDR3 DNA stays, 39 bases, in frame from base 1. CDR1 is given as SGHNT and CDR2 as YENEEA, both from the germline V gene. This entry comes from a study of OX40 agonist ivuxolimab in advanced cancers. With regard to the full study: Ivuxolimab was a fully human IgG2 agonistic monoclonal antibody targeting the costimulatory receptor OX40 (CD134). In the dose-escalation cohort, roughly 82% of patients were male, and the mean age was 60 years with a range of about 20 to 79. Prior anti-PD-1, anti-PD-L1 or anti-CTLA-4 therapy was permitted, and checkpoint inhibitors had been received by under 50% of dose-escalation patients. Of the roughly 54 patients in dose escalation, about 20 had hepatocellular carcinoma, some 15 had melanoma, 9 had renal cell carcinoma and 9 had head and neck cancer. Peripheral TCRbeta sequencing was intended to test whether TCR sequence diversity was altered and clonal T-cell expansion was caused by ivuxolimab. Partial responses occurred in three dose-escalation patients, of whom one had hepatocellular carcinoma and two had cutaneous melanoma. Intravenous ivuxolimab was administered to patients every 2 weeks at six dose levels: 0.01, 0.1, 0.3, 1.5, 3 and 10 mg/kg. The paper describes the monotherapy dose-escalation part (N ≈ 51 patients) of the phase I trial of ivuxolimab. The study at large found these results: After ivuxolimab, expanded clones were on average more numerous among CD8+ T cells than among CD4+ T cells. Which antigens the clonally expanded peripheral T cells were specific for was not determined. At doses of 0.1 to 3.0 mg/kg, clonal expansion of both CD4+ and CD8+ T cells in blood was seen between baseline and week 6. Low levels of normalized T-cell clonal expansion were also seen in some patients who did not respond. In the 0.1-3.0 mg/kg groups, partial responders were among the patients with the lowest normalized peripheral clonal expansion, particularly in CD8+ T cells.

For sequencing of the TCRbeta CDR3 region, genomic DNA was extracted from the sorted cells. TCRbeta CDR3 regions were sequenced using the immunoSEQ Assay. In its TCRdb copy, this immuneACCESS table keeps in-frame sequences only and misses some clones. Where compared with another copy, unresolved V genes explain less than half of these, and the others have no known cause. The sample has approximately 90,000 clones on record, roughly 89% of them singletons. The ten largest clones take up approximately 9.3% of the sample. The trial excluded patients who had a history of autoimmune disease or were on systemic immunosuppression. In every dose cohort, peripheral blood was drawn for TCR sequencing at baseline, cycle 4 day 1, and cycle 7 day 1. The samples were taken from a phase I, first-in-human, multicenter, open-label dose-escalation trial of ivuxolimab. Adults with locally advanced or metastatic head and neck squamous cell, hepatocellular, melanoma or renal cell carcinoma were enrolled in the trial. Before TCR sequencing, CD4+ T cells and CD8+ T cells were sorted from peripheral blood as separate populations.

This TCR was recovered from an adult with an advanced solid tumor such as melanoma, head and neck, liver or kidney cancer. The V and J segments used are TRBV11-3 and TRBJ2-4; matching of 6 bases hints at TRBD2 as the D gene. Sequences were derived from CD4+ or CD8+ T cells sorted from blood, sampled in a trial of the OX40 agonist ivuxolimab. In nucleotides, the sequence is TGTGCCAGCAGCTCAGCAGCCTCCGGGACGGGAGACTTC. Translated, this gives CASSSAASGTGDF.